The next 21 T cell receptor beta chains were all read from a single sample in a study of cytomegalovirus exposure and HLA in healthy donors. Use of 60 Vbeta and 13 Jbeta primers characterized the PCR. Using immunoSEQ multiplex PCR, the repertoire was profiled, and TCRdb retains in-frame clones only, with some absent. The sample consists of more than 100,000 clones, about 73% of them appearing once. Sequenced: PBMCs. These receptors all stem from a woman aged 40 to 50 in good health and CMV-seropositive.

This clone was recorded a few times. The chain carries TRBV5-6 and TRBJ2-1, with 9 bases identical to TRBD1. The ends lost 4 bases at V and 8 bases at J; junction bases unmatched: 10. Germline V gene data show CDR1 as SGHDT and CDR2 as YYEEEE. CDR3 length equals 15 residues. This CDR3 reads CASSPIGTGSDEQFF. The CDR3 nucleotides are TGTGCCAGCAGCCCGATCGGGACAGGGTCTGATGAGCAGTTCTTC.

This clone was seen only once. The CDR3 region is CASSLRGRLETQYF. In DNA form, the CDR3 reads TGTGCCAGCAGCTTAAGGGGGAGGTTGGAGACCCAGTACTTC. The rearrangement uses TRBV7-3 and TRBJ2-5; TRBD2 is a possible D gene (6 bases). Germline CDR1 SGHTA, CDR2 FQGTGA. This CDR3 is 14 amino acids long. Trimming took off 1 base at V and 5 bases at J, with 11 bases between the two ends.

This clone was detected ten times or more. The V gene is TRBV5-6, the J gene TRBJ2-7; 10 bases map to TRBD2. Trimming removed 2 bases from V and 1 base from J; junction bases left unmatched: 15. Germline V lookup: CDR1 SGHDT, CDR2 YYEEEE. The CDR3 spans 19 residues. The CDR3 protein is CASSFRPFKMTSGSYEQYF. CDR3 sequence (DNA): TGTGCCAGCAGCTTCCGTCCCTTCAAAATGACTAGCGGGTCCTACGAGCAGTACTTC.

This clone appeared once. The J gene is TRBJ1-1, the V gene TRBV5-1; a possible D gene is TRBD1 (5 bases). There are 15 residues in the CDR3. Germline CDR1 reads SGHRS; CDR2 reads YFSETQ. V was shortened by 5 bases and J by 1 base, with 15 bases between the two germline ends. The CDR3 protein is CASSLLGQGNTEAFF. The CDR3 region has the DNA TGCGCCAGCAGTTTATTGGGTCAGGGGAACACTGAAGCTTTCTTT. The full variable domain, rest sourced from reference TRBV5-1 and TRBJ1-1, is KAGVTQTPRYLIKTRGQQVTLSCSPISGHRSVSWYQQTPGQGLQFLFEYFSETQRNKGNFPGRFSGRQFSNSRSEMNVSTLELGDSALYLCASSLLGQGNTEAFFGQGTRLTVV.

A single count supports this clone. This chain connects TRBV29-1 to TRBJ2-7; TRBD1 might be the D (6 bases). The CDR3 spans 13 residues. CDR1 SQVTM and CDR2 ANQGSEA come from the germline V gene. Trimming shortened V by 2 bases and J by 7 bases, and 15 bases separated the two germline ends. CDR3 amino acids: CSVERQGQGEQYF. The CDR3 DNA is TGCAGCGTTGAAAGGCAGGGGCAAGGGGAGCAGTACTTC.

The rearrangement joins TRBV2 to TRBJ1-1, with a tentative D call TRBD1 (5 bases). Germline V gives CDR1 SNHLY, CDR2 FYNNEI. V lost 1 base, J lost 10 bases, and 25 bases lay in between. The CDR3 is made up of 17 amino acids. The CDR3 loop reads CASSEGFVFSDSHSAFF. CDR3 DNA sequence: TGTGCCAGCAGTGAAGGGTTCGTATTCTCTGACAGTCATTCAGCTTTCTTT.

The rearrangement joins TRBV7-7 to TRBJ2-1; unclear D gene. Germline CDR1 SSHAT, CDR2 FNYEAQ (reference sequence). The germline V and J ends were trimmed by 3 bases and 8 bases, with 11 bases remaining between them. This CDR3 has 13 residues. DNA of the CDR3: TGTGCCAGCAGCTTGCCCCAACGCGATGAGCAGTTCTTC. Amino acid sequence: CASSLPQRDEQFF.

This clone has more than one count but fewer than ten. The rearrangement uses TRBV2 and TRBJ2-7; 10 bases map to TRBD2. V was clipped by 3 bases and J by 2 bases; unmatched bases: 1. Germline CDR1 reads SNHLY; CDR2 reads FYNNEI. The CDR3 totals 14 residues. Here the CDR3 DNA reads TGTGCCAGCAGTGAGGGACTAGCGACCTACGAGCAGTACTTC. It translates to CASSEGLATYEQYF.

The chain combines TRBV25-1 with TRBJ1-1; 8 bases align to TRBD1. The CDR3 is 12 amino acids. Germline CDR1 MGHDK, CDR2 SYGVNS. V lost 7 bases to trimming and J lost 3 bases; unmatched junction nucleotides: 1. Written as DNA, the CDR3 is TGTGCCAGCACGGACAGGGACACTGAAGCTTTCTTT. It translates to CASTDRDTEAFF.

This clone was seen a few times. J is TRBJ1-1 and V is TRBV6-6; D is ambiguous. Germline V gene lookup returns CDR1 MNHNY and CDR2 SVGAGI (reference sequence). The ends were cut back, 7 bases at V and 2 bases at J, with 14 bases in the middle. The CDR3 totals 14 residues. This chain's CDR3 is CASINRETNTEAFF. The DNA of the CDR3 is TGTGCCAGCATCAACCGGGAGACAAACACTGAAGCTTTCTTT.

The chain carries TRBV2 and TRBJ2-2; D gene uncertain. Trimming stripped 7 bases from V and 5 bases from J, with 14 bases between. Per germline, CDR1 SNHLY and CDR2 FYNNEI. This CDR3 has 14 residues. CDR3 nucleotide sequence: TGTGCCAGCATGAATCCCACGGGTACCGGGGAGCTGTTTTTT. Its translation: CASMNPTGTGELFF.

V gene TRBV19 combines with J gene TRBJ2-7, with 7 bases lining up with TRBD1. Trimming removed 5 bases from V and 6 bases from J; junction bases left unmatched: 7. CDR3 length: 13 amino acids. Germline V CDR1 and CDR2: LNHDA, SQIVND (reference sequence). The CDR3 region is CASSPSRGIEQYF. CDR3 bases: TGTGCCAGTAGTCCGAGCAGGGGGATCGAGCAGTACTTC.

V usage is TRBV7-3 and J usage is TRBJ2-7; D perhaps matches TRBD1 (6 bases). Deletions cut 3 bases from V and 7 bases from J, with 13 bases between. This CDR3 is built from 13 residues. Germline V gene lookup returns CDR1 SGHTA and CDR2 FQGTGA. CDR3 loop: CASSLGATGEQYF. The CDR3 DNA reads TGTGCCAGCAGCTTGGGGGCCACTGGAGAGCAGTACTTC.

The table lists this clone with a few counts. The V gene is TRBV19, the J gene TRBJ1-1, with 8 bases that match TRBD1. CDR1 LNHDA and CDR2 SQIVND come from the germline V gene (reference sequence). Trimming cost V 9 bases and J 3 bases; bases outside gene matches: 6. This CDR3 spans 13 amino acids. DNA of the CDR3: TGTGCCAGCCAGGACAGGGAAGACACTGAAGCTTTCTTT. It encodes CASQDREDTEAFF.

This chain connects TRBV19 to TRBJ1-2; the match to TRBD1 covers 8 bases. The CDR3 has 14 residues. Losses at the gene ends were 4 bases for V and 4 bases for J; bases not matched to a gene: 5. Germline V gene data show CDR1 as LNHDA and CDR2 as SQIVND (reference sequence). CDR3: CASSTDRVGYGYTF. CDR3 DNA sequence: TGTGCCAGTAGTACGGACAGGGTTGGCTATGGCTACACCTTC.

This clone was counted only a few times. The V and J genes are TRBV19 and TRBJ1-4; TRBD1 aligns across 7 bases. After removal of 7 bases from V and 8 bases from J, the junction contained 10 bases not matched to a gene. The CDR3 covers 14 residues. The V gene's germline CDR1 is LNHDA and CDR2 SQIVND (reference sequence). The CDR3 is CASNRQGSSEKLFF. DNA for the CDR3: TGTGCCAGTAATCGACAGGGTAGCTCCGAAAAACTGTTTTTT.

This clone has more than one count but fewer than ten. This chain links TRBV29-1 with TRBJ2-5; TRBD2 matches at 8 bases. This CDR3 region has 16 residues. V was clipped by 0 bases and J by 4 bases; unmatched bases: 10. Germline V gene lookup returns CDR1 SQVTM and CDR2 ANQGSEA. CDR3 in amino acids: CSVEDTVAGGVETQYF. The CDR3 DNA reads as TGCAGCGTTGAAGATACCGTCGCGGGGGGAGTAGAGACCCAGTACTTC.

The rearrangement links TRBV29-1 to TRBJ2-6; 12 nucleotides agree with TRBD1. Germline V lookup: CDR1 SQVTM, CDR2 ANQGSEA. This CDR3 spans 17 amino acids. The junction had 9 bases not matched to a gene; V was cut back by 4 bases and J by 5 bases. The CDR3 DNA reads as TGCAGCGTTGTCGGGACAGGGGGCCCACTGAGGGCCAACGTCCTGACTTTC. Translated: CSVVGTGGPLRANVLTF.

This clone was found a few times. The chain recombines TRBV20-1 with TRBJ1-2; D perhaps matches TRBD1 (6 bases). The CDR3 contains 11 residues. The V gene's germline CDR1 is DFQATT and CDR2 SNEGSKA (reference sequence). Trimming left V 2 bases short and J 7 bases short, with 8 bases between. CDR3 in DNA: TGCAGTGCTAGAAGGGGGGGTGGCTACACCTTC. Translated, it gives CSARRGGGYTF.

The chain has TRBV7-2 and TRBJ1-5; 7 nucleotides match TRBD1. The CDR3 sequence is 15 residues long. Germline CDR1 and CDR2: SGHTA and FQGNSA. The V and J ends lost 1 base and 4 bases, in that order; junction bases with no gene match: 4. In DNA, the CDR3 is TGTGCCAGCAGCTTAGGAGGGGGCGAGAATCAGCCCCAGCATTTT. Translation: CASSLGGGENQPQHF.

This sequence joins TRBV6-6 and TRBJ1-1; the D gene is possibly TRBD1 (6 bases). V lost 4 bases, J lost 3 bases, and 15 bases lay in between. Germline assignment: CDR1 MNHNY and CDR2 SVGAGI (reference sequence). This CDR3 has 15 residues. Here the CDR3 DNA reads TGTGCCAGCAGTTTCGCAGGGGTAGGGGACACTGAAGCTTTCTTT. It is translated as CASSFAGVGDTEAFF.